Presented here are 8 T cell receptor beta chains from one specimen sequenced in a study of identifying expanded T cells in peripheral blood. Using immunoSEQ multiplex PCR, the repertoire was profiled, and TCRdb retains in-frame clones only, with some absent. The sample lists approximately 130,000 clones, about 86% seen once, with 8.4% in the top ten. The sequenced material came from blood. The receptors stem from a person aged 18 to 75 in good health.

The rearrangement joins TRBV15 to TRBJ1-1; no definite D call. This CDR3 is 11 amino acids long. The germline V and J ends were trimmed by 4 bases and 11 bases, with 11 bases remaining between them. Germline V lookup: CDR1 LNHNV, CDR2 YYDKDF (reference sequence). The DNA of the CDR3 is TGTGCCACCAGCACTCCGAAGGACGCTTTCTTT. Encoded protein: CATSTPKDAFF.

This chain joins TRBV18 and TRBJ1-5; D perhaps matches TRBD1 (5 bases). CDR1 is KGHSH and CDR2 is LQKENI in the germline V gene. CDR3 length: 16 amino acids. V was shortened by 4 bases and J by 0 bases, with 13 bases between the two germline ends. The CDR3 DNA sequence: TGTGCCAGCTCACACGACAGAGGACCTAGCAATCAGCCCCAGCATTTT. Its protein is CASSHDRGPSNQPQHF.

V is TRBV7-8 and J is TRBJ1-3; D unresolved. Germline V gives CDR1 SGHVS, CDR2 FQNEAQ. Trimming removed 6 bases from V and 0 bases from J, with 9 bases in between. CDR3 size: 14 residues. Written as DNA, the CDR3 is TGTGCCAGCAGTAAGGGAGTCTCTGGAAACACCATATATTTT. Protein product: CASSKGVSGNTIYF.

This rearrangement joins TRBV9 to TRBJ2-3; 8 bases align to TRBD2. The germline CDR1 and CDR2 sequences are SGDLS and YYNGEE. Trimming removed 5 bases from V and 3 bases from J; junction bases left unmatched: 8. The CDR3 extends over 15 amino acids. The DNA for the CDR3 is TGTGCCAGCAGGCCTCCGGGACTAGGGACAGATACGCAGTATTTT. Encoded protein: CASRPPGLGTDTQYF. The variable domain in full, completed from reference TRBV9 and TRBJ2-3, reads DSGVTQTPKHLITATGQRVTLRCSPRSGDLSVYWYQQSLDQGLQFLIQYYNGEERAKGNILERFSAQQFPDLHSELNLSSLELGDSALYFCASRPPGLGTDTQYFGPGTRLTVL.

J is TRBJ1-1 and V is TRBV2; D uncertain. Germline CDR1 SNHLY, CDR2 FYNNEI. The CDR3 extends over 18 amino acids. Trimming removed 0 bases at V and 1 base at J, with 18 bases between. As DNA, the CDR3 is TGTGCCAGCAGTGAAGCCGGGCTCGGAGGGTTAGGGAACACTGAAGCTTTCTTT. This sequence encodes CASSEAGLGGLGNTEAFF.

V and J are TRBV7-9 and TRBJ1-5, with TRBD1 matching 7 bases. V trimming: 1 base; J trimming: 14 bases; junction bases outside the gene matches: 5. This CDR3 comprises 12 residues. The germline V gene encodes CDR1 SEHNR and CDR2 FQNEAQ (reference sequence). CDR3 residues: CASSLETGAEHF. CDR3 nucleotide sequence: TGTGCCAGCAGCTTAGAAACAGGGGCAGAGCATTTT.

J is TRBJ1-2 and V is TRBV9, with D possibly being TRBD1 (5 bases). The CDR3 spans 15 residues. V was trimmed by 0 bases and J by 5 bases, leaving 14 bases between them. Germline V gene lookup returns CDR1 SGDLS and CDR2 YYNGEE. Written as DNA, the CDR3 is TGTGCCAGCAGCGTAGCGGGGGGGTATAGGTATGGCTACACCTTC. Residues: CASSVAGGYRYGYTF.

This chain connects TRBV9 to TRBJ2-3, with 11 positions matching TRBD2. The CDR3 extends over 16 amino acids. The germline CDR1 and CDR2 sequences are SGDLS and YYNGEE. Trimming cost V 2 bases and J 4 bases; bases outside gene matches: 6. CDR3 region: CASSVTSGSSSDTQYF. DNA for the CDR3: TGTGCCAGCAGCGTTACTAGCGGGAGCTCCTCAGATACGCAGTATTTT.